A single sample is the source of the 5 T cell receptor beta chains below, sequenced in a study of Ad26.COV2.S vaccination and SARS-CoV-2 variants. The treatment: 15 to 20 received Ad26.COV2.S at low or high dose, single or two shots; about 5 received placebo; per-sample allocation not given. Sampling occurred on day 63 after the first vaccine or placebo injection. Some clones are missing from TCRdb's copy, which holds only in-frame ones; the method was immunoSEQ multiplex PCR. The table includes approximately 350,000 clones, over 75% detected once. The sequencing used peripheral blood, collected in a trial of Ad26.COV2.S vaccine versus placebo. The origin of the receptors is a person aged 18-65 years who received the Ad26.COV2.S COVID-19 vaccine or a placebo.

This chain connects TRBV14 to TRBJ2-7; 7 bases map to TRBD1. This CDR3 has 15 amino acids. Losses at the gene ends were 6 bases for V and 0 bases for J; bases not matched to a gene: 8. Per the germline V gene, CDR1 is SGHDN and CDR2 is FVKESK. The CDR3 here is CASSYDRAVSYEQYF. In nucleotides, the CDR3 is TGTGCCAGCAGTTATGACAGGGCCGTCTCCTACGAGCAGTACTTC.

CDR3 sequence: CASSTGTSGGTDTQYF. CDR3 in DNA: TGCGCCAGCAGCACCGGGACTAGCGGGGGCACAGATACGCAGTATTTT. This chain links TRBV5-1 with TRBJ2-3, with 13 bases that match TRBD2. With 4 bases clipped from V and 1 base from J, the junction kept 3 bases outside the gene matches. This CDR3 is 16 amino acids long. The germline CDR1 and CDR2 sequences are SGHRS and YFSETQ.

The chain couples TRBV19 to TRBJ2-1; 7 nucleotides match TRBD2. The junction had 6 bases not matched to a gene; V was cut back by 2 bases and J by 11 bases. The CDR3 sequence is 13 residues long. Germline V gene lookup returns CDR1 LNHDA and CDR2 SQIVND (reference sequence). The CDR3 region is CASSIHRDYKQFF. As DNA, the CDR3 is TGTGCCAGTAGTATACACCGGGACTATAAGCAGTTCTTC.

This clone occurred once. This sequence joins TRBV7-9 and TRBJ1-2, with 9 bases that match TRBD1. Germline lookup yields CDR1 SEHNR and CDR2 FQNEAQ (reference sequence). The CDR3 is 16 amino acids. The V segment lost 5 bases and the J segment 0 bases; nucleotides outside the gene matches: 7. CDR3: CASSAGTGQTNYGYTF. CDR3 in DNA: TGTGCCAGCAGCGCCGGGACAGGGCAAACTAACTATGGCTACACCTTC. Complete variable domain (other parts from reference TRBV7-9 and TRBJ1-2): DTGVSQNPRHKITKRGQNVTFRCDPISEHNRLYWYRQTLGQGPEFLTYFQNEAQLEKSRLLSDRFSAERPKGSFSTLEIQRTEQGDSAMYLCASSAGTGQTNYGYTFGSGTRLTVV.

This clone showed up just a few times. The rearrangement links TRBV19 to TRBJ2-7, with TRBD1 identical over 9 bases. CDR3 length: 13 amino acids. Per the germline V gene, CDR1 is LNHDA and CDR2 is SQIVND (reference sequence). Trimming removed 5 bases from V and 7 bases from J; junction bases left unmatched: 6. CDR3 bases: TGTGCCAGTAGTCTCTCGACAGGGGGGGAGCAGTACTTC. Residues: CASSLSTGGEQYF.